The 30 T cell receptor beta chains below were found in one sample sequenced in a study of technical replicates of blood from several donors. Some clones are missing from TCRdb's copy, which holds only in-frame ones; the method was immunoSEQ multiplex PCR. The profile covers some 87,000 clones, with almost 98% appearing a single time and less than 0.2% taken by the ten largest. Input material: T cells isolated from PBMCs. These receptors all come from a human donor in good health.

The chain combines TRBV6-5 with TRBJ2-5; 9 nucleotides match TRBD1. CDR3 length equals 15 residues. Germline values: CDR1 MNHEY, CDR2 SVGAGI. With V trimmed by 7 bases and J by 0 bases, 6 bases remained unmatched. CDR3 nucleotide sequence: TGTGCCAGCACGTCTGGACAGGGGCACCAAGAGACCCAGTACTTC. It encodes CASTSGQGHQETQYF.

The chain is built from TRBV19 and TRBJ2-1; possibly TRBD2 for D (6 bases). The CDR3 runs 16 residues. The germline CDR1 and CDR2 sequences are LNHDA and SQIVND (reference sequence). Deletions cut 4 bases from V and 11 bases from J, with 24 bases between. The DNA for the CDR3 is TGTGCCAGTAGTACAGACTTTTGGGTAGTCGGGAGCAAGCAGTTCTTC. Translating gives CASSTDFWVVGSKQFF. Filled out from reference TRBV19 and TRBJ2-1, the complete variable domain reads DGGITQSPKYLFRKEGQNVTLSCEQNLNHDAMYWYRQDPGQGLRLIYYSQIVNDFQKGDIAEGYSVSREKKESFPLTVTSAQKNPTAFYLCASSTDFWVVGSKQFFGPGTRLTVL.

V usage is TRBV5-1 and J usage is TRBJ2-7; D gene ambiguous. The CDR3 loop spans 11 amino acids. V was clipped by 4 bases and J by 3 bases, with 5 bases between them. Germline CDR1 is SGHRS and CDR2 is YFSETQ. CDR3 residues: CASSQNYEQYF. For the CDR3, the DNA is TGCGCCAGCAGCCAGAACTACGAGCAGTACTTC.

This chain links TRBV27 with TRBJ1-1; D unresolved. The V gene lost 3 bases and the J gene lost 1 base, with 15 bases spanning the gap. Germline-derived CDR1 and CDR2 are MNHEY and SMNVEV (reference sequence). The CDR3 extends over 16 amino acids. CDR3 sequence: CASSFITGSRNTEAFF. The CDR3 DNA is TGTGCCAGCAGTTTCATTACCGGGTCCCGGAACACTGAAGCTTTCTTT.

The V and J genes are TRBV28 and TRBJ1-1; D unclear. The CDR3 spans 12 residues. Germline V gene data show CDR1 as MDHEN and CDR2 as SYDVKM. V shed 5 bases and J shed 7 bases, with 11 bases lying between them. This CDR3 is CASSLGSYEAFF. CDR3 coding DNA: TGTGCCAGCAGTCTGGGCTCGTATGAAGCTTTCTTT.

The genes are TRBV6-5 and TRBJ2-7, with TRBD2 as a possible D gene (6 bases). The V gene lost 6 bases and the J gene lost 4 bases, with 16 bases spanning the gap. The CDR3 covers 14 residues. Germline CDR1 MNHEY, CDR2 SVGAGI. As DNA, the CDR3 is TGTGCCAGCAGACGGGACTTTAGTAGGTACGAGCAGTACTTC. Protein: CASRRDFSRYEQYF.

This chain connects TRBV19 to TRBJ1-2; a weak D match, TRBD1 (5 bases). Germline assignment: CDR1 LNHDA and CDR2 SQIVND (reference sequence). Trimming cost V 8 bases and J 8 bases, with 27 bases left between them. The CDR3 extends over 16 amino acids. The DNA for the CDR3 is TGTGCCAGTTGGGGCGGTTTGTCATCAAGTAAGGGCGGCTACACCTTC. Translation gives CASWGGLSSSKGGYTF.

The V and J genes are TRBV7-2 and TRBJ2-7; TRBD2 might be the D (5 bases). The CDR3 contains 15 residues. The V end lost 5 bases, the J end lost 2 bases, and 16 bases lay between the germline ends. Germline CDR1 and CDR2: SGHTA and FQGNSA. CDR3 sequence: CASSLIERSAYEQYF. The DNA of the CDR3 is TGTGCCAGCAGCCTGATAGAGCGGTCCGCCTACGAGCAGTACTTC.

This clone was seen a single time. This chain connects TRBV2 to TRBJ2-2, with D hard to call. The CDR3 consists of 12 residues. The germline V gene encodes CDR1 SNHLY and CDR2 FYNNEI. Trimming removed 4 bases at V and 3 bases at J, with 3 bases between. CDR3 loop: CASSGDTGELFF. The CDR3 coding sequence is TGTGCCAGCAGTGGAGACACCGGGGAGCTGTTTTTT.

CDR3 protein: CASSLAGTLYNEQFF. Written as DNA, the CDR3 is TGTGCCAGCAGTTTGGCCGGGACTTTGTACAATGAGCAGTTCTTC. The genes are TRBV27 and TRBJ2-1; D is possibly TRBD2 (6 bases). V dropped 3 bases and J dropped 4 bases, with 13 bases sitting between them. Germline CDR1 and CDR2: MNHEY and SMNVEV (reference sequence). The length of the CDR3 is 15 residues.

The chain has TRBV6-1 and TRBJ2-7; TRBD1 matches 7 bases. This CDR3 has 14 residues. From germline, CDR1 is MNHNS and CDR2 SASEGT. The ends lost 4 bases at V and 6 bases at J; junction bases unmatched: 9. The chain's CDR3 is CASSARDRPLEQYF. CDR3 DNA sequence: TGTGCCAGCAGTGCCCGGGACAGACCCCTCGAGCAGTACTTC.

This chain uses TRBV4-1 with TRBJ2-7; 11 nucleotides line up with TRBD2. CDR1 and CDR2 from the germline V gene are MGHRA and YSYEKL. J lost 5 bases, V lost 4 bases, and 10 bases had no gene match. The CDR3 consists of 16 residues. DNA of the CDR3: TGCGCCAGCAGCCGAATTTTTATAGCGGGAGGGGACGAGCAGTACTTC. Translating gives CASSRIFIAGGDEQYF.

This chain connects TRBV14 to TRBJ2-3, with TRBD1 matching 7 bases. CDR3 size: 19 residues. V lost 0 bases, J lost 1 base, and 13 bases stayed unmatched. Germline V gene lookup returns CDR1 SGHDN and CDR2 FVKESK. The CDR3 bases are TGTGCCAGCAGCCAAGAAAGACTTCATGACAGGGCCCGCACAGATACGCAGTATTTT. Protein sequence: CASSQERLHDRARTDTQYF.

This chain's CDR3 is CASSLGGAYQPQHF. CDR3 DNA: TGTGCCAGCAGCTTGGGGGGCGCTTATCAGCCCCAGCATTTT. The chain has TRBV5-6 and TRBJ1-5, with D possibly matching TRBD1 (5 bases). This CDR3 has 14 residues. Germline lookup yields CDR1 SGHDT and CDR2 YYEEEE. Trimming removed 0 bases from V and 5 bases from J, with 9 bases in between. Based on the CDR3 plus reference TRBV5-6 and TRBJ1-5, the full variable domain is DAGVTQSPTHLIKTRGQQVTLRCSPKSGHDTVSWYQQALGQGPQFIFQYYEEEERQRGNFPDRFSGHQFPNYSSELNVNALLLGDSALYLCASSLGGAYQPQHFGDGTRLSIL.

This rearrangement joins TRBV10-1 to TRBJ1-2; TRBD1 matches at 7 bases. Germline V gene lookup returns CDR1 WNHNN and CDR2 SYGVQD (reference sequence). The trim removed 4 bases at V and 4 bases at J, leaving 0 bases unmatched. This CDR3 spans 12 amino acids. The CDR3 sequence is CASSGQGYGYTF. The CDR3 nucleotides read TGCGCCAGCAGTGGACAGGGCTATGGCTACACCTTC.

The rearrangement joins TRBV13 to TRBJ2-7, with 7 bases aligning to TRBD2. Trimming took 5 bases from V and 3 from J; bases not matched to a gene: 7. The CDR3 has 14 residues. Germline V gene sequence: CDR1 PRHDT, CDR2 FYEKMQ (reference sequence). CDR3 in amino acids: CASSPRGVGYEQYF. CDR3 nucleotides: TGTGCCAGCAGCCCTCGGGGGGTAGGCTACGAGCAGTACTTC.

The V call is TRBV9, the J call TRBJ2-1; D is possibly TRBD2 (6 bases). This CDR3 is built from 15 residues. Trimming pared 0 bases from V and 2 bases from J, leaving 9 bases between. Germline assignment: CDR1 SGDLS and CDR2 YYNGEE. CDR3 amino acids: CASSVDSGAYNEQFF. Written as DNA, the CDR3 is TGTGCCAGCAGCGTAGACTCGGGAGCCTACAATGAGCAGTTCTTC.

The gene calls are TRBV5-1 and TRBJ2-7; 7 nucleotides match TRBD1. J was trimmed by 2 bases and V by 4 bases; bases with no gene match: 9. The CDR3 length is 15 residues. Germline CDR1 and CDR2: SGHRS and YFSETQ. The CDR3 spells CASSPNTGATYEQYF. In DNA, the CDR3 is TGCGCCAGCAGCCCAAATACAGGGGCGACCTACGAGCAGTACTTC.

The chain has TRBV6-5 and TRBJ2-2; 7 bases match TRBD1. V gave up 6 bases and J gave up 1 base; unmatched junction bases: 2. This CDR3 spans 14 amino acids. CDR1 is MNHEY and CDR2 is SVGAGI in the germline V gene. The CDR3 loop is CASSRDRNTGELFF. In nucleotides, the CDR3 is TGTGCCAGCAGCCGGGACAGGAACACCGGGGAGCTGTTTTTT.

The chain recombines TRBV5-4 with TRBJ1-1; 8 bases map to TRBD1. Trimming at V came to 2 bases and at J to 2 bases, leaving 5 bases not matched to a gene. From germline, CDR1 is SGHNT and CDR2 YYREEE (reference sequence). The CDR3 has 15 amino acids. CDR3: CASSFAGGANTEAFF. The CDR3 region has the DNA TGTGCCAGCAGCTTTGCAGGGGGCGCTAACACTGAAGCTTTCTTT.

V usage is TRBV7-6 and J usage is TRBJ1-2; 9 nucleotides align to TRBD1. CDR1 and CDR2 from the germline V gene are SGHVS and FNYEAQ. The CDR3 runs to 13 residues. J gave up 5 bases and V 5 bases, and 3 bases lay outside the gene matches. CDR3 amino acids: CASSAGTGYGYTF. The DNA of the CDR3 is TGTGCCAGCAGCGCCGGGACAGGGTATGGCTACACCTTC.

CDR3: CASSDATGRGSPLHF. The CDR3, as DNA: TGTGCCAGCAGTGATGCGACAGGGCGTGGGTCACCCCTCCACTTT. The J gene is TRBJ1-6, the V gene TRBV6-1, with 7 bases aligning to TRBD1. Germline trimming cut 3 bases from V and 10 bases from J; bases unmatched to any gene: 9. Germline assignment: CDR1 MNHNS and CDR2 SASEGT. The CDR3 has 15 residues.

The rearrangement links TRBV6-6 to TRBJ1-4; tentative D call: TRBD1 (6 bases). Per the germline V gene, CDR1 is MNHNY and CDR2 is SVGAGI (reference sequence). The CDR3 runs 14 residues. The V and J ends lost 4 bases and 5 bases respectively, with 11 bases between them. This CDR3 reads CASSWGRGNEKLFF. In DNA, the CDR3 is TGTGCCAGCAGTTGGGGTAGGGGGAATGAAAAACTGTTTTTT.

This chain joins TRBV5-6 and TRBJ2-2, with a possible D match to TRBD2 (5 bases). CDR3 length: 16 amino acids. V gave up 4 bases and J gave up 1 base, with 14 bases separating them. The germline CDR1 and CDR2 sequences are SGHDT and YYEEEE. CDR3 in DNA: TGTGCCAGCAGCCCCACGGGGTTCATGAACACCGGGGAGCTGTTTTTT. Amino acids: CASSPTGFMNTGELFF.

The J gene is TRBJ1-1, the V gene TRBV5-1, with D maybe TRBD1 (6 bases). The CDR3 has 15 residues. V shed 4 bases and J shed 0 bases, with 13 bases lying between them. Looked up from germline, CDR1 is SGHRS and CDR2 is YFSETQ. CDR3: CASSPVGGMNTEAFF. CDR3 in DNA: TGCGCCAGCAGCCCGGTAGGGGGTATGAACACTGAAGCTTTCTTT.

The chain carries TRBV4-1 and TRBJ1-1; tentatively, D is TRBD1 (6 bases). The V gene's germline CDR1 is MGHRA and CDR2 YSYEKL. The CDR3 spans 14 residues. V lost 5 bases, J lost 0 bases, and 10 bases lay in between. CDR3: CASSSYRVNTEAFF. CDR3 in DNA: TGCGCCAGCAGCTCCTACAGGGTGAACACTGAAGCTTTCTTT.

The chain carries TRBV30 and TRBJ1-4; 7 bases agree with TRBD1. CDR1 is GTSNPN and CDR2 is SVGIG in the germline V gene (reference sequence). This CDR3 region has 12 residues. V gave up 8 bases and J gave up 8 bases; unmatched junction bases: 8. CDR3 sequence reads: CALGQEEEKLFF. The DNA for the CDR3 is TGTGCCCTCGGACAGGAGGAAGAAAAACTGTTTTTT.

The chain employs TRBV9 and TRBJ1-1, with D possibly TRBD1 on 5 matching bases. V shed 4 bases and J shed 0 bases, with 10 bases lying between them. Germline V gives CDR1 SGDLS, CDR2 YYNGEE. This CDR3 has 14 residues. The CDR3 nucleotides read TGTGCCAGCAGCCCCCGACAGATGAACACTGAAGCTTTCTTT. Its translation: CASSPRQMNTEAFF.

This clone was detected only once. The CDR3 region has the DNA TGTGCCAGCAGCTTACTTTCAGGGCAAGAGACCCAGTACTTC. Translating gives CASSLLSGQETQYF. This chain joins TRBV7-2 and TRBJ2-5, with D possibly being TRBD1 (5 bases). The V end was cut by 2 bases, the J end by 2 bases, with 9 bases between. Germline lookup yields CDR1 SGHTA and CDR2 FQGNSA. This CDR3 spans 14 amino acids.

V gene TRBV10-3 combines with J gene TRBJ1-5; TRBD1 aligns across 7 bases. The CDR3 runs to 13 residues. The V gene end was trimmed by 9 bases and the J gene end by 7 bases; junction bases not matched to a gene: 9. Germline V gene sequence: CDR1 ENHRY, CDR2 SYGVKD. The CDR3 region has the DNA TGTGCCATAACAGGGGATGTAGGACAGCCCCAGCATTTT. Its protein is CAITGDVGQPQHF.